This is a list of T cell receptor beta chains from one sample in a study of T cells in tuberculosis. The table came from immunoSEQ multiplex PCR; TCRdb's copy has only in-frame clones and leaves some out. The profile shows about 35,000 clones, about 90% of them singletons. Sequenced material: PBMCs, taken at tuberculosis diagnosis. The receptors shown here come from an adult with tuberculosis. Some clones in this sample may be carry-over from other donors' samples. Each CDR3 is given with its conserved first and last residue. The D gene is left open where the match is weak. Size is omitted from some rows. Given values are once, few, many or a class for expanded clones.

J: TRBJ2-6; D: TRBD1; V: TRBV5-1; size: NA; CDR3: CASSASGQHYSGANVLTF
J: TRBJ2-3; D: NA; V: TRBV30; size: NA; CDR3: CGITVTDTQYF
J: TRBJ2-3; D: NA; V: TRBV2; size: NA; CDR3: CASSARRQFASTDTQYF
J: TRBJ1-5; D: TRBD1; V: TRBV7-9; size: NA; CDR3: CASSLADRGQPQHF
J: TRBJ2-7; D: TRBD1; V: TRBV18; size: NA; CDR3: CASSPRTGGPYEQYF
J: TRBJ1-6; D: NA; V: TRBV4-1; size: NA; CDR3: CASSQFSRGGSPLHF
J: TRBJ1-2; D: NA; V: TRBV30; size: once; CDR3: CAWSVSGYYGYTF
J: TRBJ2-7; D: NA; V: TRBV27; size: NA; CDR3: CASSGRPAGEQYF
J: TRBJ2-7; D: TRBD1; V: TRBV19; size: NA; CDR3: CASSSKGQGFYEQYF
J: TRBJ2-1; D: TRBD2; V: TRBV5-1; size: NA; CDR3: CASRAGAAPYNEQFF
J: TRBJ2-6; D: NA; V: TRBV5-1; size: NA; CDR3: CASSVGGSGANVLTF
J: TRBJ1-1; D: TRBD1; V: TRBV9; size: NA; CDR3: CASSVVQGVPANTEAFF
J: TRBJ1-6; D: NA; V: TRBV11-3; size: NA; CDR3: CASSPRQGGSYNSPLHF
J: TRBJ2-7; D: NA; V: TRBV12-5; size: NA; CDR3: CASGLGGSYEQYF
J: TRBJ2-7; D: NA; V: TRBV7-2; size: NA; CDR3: CASSFFGHNYEQYF
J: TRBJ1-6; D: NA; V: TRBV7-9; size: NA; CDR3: CASSLASGLSSYNSPLHF
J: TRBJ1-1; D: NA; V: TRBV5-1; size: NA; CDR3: CASSPDSNTEAFF
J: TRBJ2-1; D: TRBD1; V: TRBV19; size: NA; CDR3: CASSNRDRKNEQFF
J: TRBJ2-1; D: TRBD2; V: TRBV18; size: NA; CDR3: CASSPRSGSNEQFF
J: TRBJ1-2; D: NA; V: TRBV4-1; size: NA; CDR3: CASSQGDQGRFYGYTF
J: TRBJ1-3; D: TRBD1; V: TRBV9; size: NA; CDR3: CASSVESAGTAGNTIYF
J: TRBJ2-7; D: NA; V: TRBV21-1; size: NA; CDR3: CASSKGSGVSYEQYF
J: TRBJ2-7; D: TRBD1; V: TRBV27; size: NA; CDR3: CASSLHGTGTYEQYF
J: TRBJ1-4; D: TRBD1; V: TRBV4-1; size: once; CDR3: CASSLPGQGLGKLFF
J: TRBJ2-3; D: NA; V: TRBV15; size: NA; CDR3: CATSSYRARGTDTQYF
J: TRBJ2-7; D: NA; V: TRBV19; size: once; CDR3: CASSSSVINYEQYF
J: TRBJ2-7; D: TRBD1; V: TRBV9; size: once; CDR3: CASSPWGQGVSEQYF
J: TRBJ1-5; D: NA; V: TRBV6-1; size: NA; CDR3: CASSTQGNSNQPQHF
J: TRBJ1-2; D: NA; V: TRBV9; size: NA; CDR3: CASSALDSNYGYTF
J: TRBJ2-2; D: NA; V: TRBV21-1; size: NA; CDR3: CASSKSGGELFF
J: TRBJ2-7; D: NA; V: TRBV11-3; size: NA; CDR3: CASSLGASSSYEQYF
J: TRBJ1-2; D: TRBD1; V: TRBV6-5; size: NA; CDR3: CASSYSAGGAGYGYTF
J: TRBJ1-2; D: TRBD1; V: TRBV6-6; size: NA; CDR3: CASRRTGLSGYTF
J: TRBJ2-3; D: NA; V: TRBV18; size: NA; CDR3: CASSPSSGLLGTQYF
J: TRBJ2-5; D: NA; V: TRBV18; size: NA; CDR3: CASSPSGGETQYF
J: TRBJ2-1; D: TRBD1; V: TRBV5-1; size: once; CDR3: CASSHRTGGNEQFF
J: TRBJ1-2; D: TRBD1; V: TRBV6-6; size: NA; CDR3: CASSSPGPGQDGYTF
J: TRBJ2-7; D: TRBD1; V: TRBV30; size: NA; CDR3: CAWSFRGPYEQYF
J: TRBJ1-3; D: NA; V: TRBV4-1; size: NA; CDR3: CASSQDYSGSGNTIYF
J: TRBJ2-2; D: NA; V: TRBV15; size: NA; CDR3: CATSPYTGSSGELFF
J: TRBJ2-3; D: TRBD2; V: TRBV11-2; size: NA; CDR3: CASSLLPAGGPDTQYF
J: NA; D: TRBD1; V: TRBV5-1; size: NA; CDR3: CASSSGQVNYEQYF
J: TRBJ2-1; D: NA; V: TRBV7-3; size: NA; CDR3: CASSPIEGWRGSSYNEQFF
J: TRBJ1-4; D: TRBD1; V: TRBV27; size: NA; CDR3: CASSQFRGNLEKLFF
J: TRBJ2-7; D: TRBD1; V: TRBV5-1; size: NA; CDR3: CASSLPDRAPYEQYF
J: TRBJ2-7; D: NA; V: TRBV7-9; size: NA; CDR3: CASSSTAGRLMTYEQYF
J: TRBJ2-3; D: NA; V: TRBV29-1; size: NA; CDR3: CSVEEAVESTDTQYF